This TCR beta chain was documented in a study of blood T cell repertoires in COVID-19. Study details: The samples span acute and convalescent COVID-19 from the United States, Italy and Spain.

Generated by immunoSEQ multiplex PCR, the TCRdb table keeps only in-frame clones and is missing some. Of 120,000 or so clones listed, around four fifths are singletons. The J segment lost 7 bases and the V segment lost 4 bases, leaving 13 bases of the junction unmatched. CDR3 length: 16 amino acids. Germline assignment: CDR1 SNHLY and CDR2 FYNNEI. V gene TRBV2 combines with J gene TRBJ1-5, with 7 bases matching TRBD1. Sequencing was done on a sample of peripheral blood. This sequence was found in a human donor in a cohort sampled during active COVID-19. The CDR3 DNA follows: TGTGCCAGCAGTGCGATCCAGCCCAGGGACAGCCAGCCCCAGCATTTT. It translates to CASSAIQPRDSQPQHF.